This TCR beta chain was found in a study of PD-L1 blockade in urothelial cancer. About the study: Prior regimens of chemotherapy numbered 0 to 3 per patient. Blood was evaluated 3 weeks (second dose) and 6 weeks after therapy began.

Trimming stripped 3 bases from V and 0 bases from J, with 26 bases between. The length of the CDR3 is 21 residues. Each PCR contained spiked-in synthetic TCR analog templates. The repertoire was sequenced with immunoSEQ multiplex PCR; TCRdb's copy has only in-frame clones and lacks some. The repertoire includes fewer than 45,000 clones, roughly four fifths of them detected once, and 6.8% sits in the top ten. Time point reported: pretreatment peripheral blood. Between 1 and 8 samples per patient were obtained, pretreatment and on-treatment. The rearrangement links TRBV23-1 to TRBJ2-2; D call uncertain. TRBV23-1 is reported as an ORF; its role is uncertain. The sample was PBMCs, taken around atezolizumab (anti-PD-L1) treatment. This TCR came from a man aged 60 to 69 with urothelial cancer. This CDR3 reads CASSHPDPPGVTSTNTGELFF. Written as DNA, the CDR3 is TGCGCCAGCAGTCATCCTGATCCCCCAGGTGTTACGTCCACGAACACCGGGGAGCTGTTTTTT.